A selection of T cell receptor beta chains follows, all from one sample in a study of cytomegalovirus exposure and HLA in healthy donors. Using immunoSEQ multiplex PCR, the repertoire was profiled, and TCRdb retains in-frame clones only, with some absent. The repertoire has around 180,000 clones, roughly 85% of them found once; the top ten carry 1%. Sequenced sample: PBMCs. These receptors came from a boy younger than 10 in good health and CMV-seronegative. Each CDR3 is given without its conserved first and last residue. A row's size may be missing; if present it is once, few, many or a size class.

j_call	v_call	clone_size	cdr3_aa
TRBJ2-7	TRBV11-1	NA	ASSLEDRTNYEQY
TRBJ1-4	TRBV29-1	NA	SVQKGINEKLF
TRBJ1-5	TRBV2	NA	ASSRGQGFSQPQH
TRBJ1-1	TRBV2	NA	ASSDQQGAEAF
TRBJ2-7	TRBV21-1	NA	ARGTSGGLSYEQY
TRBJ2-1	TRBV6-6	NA	ASSTQVNEQF
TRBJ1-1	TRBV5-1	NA	ASSLAVQITEAF
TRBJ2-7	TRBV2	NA	ASRDYRGGY
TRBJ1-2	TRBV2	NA	ASRESVYGYT
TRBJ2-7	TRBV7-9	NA	ASSLSDSYEQY
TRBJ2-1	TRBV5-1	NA	ASSERTGDNEQF
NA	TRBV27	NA	ASSSSPGGGDYEQY
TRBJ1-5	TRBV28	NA	ASSADRVEAPQH
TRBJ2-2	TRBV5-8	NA	ASSLRGPNTGELF
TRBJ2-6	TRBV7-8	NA	ASSLVTSNSGANVLT
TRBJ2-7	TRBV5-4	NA	ASSLGGGTSGYEQY
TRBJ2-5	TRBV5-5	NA	ASSRTSGRAETQY
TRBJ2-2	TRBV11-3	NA	ASRYGNTGQAAGELF
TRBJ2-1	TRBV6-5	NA	ASSYSGRGWDEQF
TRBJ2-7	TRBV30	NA	AGGVDYEQY
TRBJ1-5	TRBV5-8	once	ASSRGQVESQPQH
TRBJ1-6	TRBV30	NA	ASSKYSYNSPLH
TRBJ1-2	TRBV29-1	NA	SVEDGPFGSGYT
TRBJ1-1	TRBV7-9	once	ASSSKGQGGTEAF
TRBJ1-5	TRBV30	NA	AWSVPGIRSYSNQPQH
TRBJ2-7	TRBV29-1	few	SVTTGHTAYEQY
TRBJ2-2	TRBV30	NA	ASHSGKMTGDTGELF